This section outlines one T cell receptor (beta chain) sequence together with its context. As yet, its antigen is unknown. Use of 60 Vbeta and 13 Jbeta primers characterized the PCR. Libraries were prepared by immunoSEQ multiplex PCR; TCRdb keeps only in-frame clonotypes and omits some of them. The sample consists of roughly 110,000 clones, about two thirds of them appearing once. This sample was included in a study of cytomegalovirus exposure and HLA in healthy donors. Study results and caveats: In a later analysis, DRB1 alleles had the most associated TCRs; HLA-C alleles the fewest. Most TCR sequences proved rare, with some public TCRs found in many donors. Reportedly, cytomegalovirus status was diagnosed with high sensitivity and specificity. The only immune exposure information that was available was CMV serostatus.

From germline, CDR1 is SGHRS and CDR2 YFSETQ. CDR3 length: 16 amino acids. Trimming removed 1 base from V and 3 bases from J, with 14 bases in between. This receptor was taken from a boy between 10 and 17 years old in good health and CMV-seronegative. The chain employs TRBV5-1 and TRBJ2-4, with D perhaps matching TRBD1 (6 bases). Sequenced: PBMCs. The CDR3 reads CASSLLGADSKNIQYF. The CDR3 DNA sequence: TGCGCCAGCAGCTTGTTGGGGGCGGATAGCAAAAACATTCAGTACTTC.